This TCR beta chain was retrieved from a study of blood T cell repertoires in COVID-19. Looking at the study overall: Material from acute and convalescent COVID-19 was sourced from the United States, Italy and Spain. The cDNA or gDNA used as material had been derived from T cells, B-cell-depleted T cells, or PBMCs.

CDR1 is LNHDA, CDR2 SQIVND, per germline (reference sequence). The CDR3 extends over 15 amino acids. After removal of 5 bases from V and 5 bases from J, the junction contained 10 bases not matched to a gene. In the source study's methods: Amplifying reference gene primers gave estimates of nucleated cell counts. The table came from immunoSEQ multiplex PCR; TCRdb's copy has only in-frame clones and leaves some out. That table supplies the V and J calls and clone size; D and trimming were determined from the DNA. Altogether 110,000 to 150,000 clones are present, over 80% being singletons, with the ten largest covering 1.6%.

This clonotype originated in a human donor in a cohort sampled during active COVID-19. This chain joins TRBV19 and TRBJ2-5; 8 bases match TRBD1. Material for sequencing was peripheral blood. CDR3 DNA sequence: TGTGCCAGTAGTCACCCCAGGGGGCTGGAGGAGACCCAGTACTTC. Translated: CASSHPRGLEETQYF.